This TCR beta chain was observed in a study of T-cell memory formation after mild COVID-19 (dated by TCRdb to the early 2020s). Broadly, across the study: TCR sequence clusters from the two donors were largely donor specific. T-cell clones expanding and contracting after mild COVID-19 in a couple of donors were tracked by longitudinal TCRalpha and TCRbeta repertoire sequencing. The cohort was made up of two young adult volunteers, one female and one male, who were previously healthy.

Study-wide findings and limitations: Balanced CD4/CD8 phenotypes were observed for clones contracting from day 15 to 85, whereas a bias towards CD4+ was observed for a second wave of clones expanding from day 15 to 37. SARS-CoV-2 specificity was not confirmed for the second-wave clones peaking on day 37. Only a couple of mild cases were covered in the study, and larger cohorts including severe cases with pre-infection samples were considered necessary. Some responding clones were detected in pre-infection memory, which suggested that pre-existing cross-reactive memory T cells had joined the SARS-CoV-2 response. Contracting CD4+ clones were found mainly in CM and EM memory subsets, while CD8+ clones were enriched in EMRA.

Sequenced on an Illumina NovaSeq 6000. TCRalpha and TCRbeta cDNA libraries were constructed by 5'RACE with constant-segment primers, with sample barcodes and unique molecular identifiers being introduced. Trizol reagent was used to extract RNA from every sample. The libraries were amplified in two PCR steps, and the second step added a second sample barcode and Illumina TruSeq adapters. Libraries were sequenced on an Illumina NovaSeq with 2 x 150 bp paired-end reads. In the original analysis: Demultiplexing of reads and collapsing into UMI-guided consensus sequences were performed with migec v1.2.7. Using mixcr v2.1.11, UMI consensuses were aligned to TRA and TRB V and J templates and then assembled into clonotypes. A clonotype was counted as expanded or contracted only if both edgeR and NoisET called the change significant, with noise models trained on biological replicates. edgeR calls used a false discovery rate-adjusted p below 0.01 and a log2 fold-change threshold of 1. As an exploratory analysis of dynamics, max-normalized trajectories of the 1000 most abundant clonotypes were examined with PCA combined with hierarchical clustering. Separately sequenced CD4+ and CD8+ repertoires were used to assign the CD4 or CD8 phenotype of responding clones. TCRdb cleaned the public reads at Q25 with fastp, built clones with MiXCR and kept in-frame beta chains. A single entry per CDR3 protein holds the most common genes and DNA from its merged rows. V and J calls and clone size were set by TCRdb, not the authors. The sample table records just over 60,000 distinct CDR3 sequences; 9.3% of these occur just once. The top ten constitute about 1.1% of the sample.

V loses 5 bases at its end and J loses 5 bases; junction bases beyond the gene matches: 8. CDR1 and CDR2, per the germline V gene, are SGHTA and FQGNSA. The CDR3 contains 14 residues, cysteine and phenylalanine counted. The retained sequence is limited to the CDR3, 42 bases, with the frame set at the first base. This clonotype was counted a few times. Its antigen target is currently unknown. Base qualities are not at hand, and no much larger clone is one base apart. Ficoll-Paque density gradient centrifugation was used to isolate PBMCs. The sample was PBMCs or a T cell subset sorted from them (not recorded which). Recombination linked TRBV7-2 to TRBJ2-5; TRBD1 fits 7 bases in the junction. The receptor's source is a man aged 18 to 29 who had mild COVID-19 (a few samples of this study predate the infection). The sample titles of this study are shuffled in the database, so cell type and time point are left out; the donor was told from shared clones. The CDR3 here reads CASSLGQGVETQYF. The sequenced DNA is TGTGCCAGCAGCCTTGGGCAGGGGGTGGAGACCCAGTACTTC.